The 23 T cell receptor beta chains in this list originate from one sample, sequenced in a study of T cells in women clearing cervical HPV infection. The method was immunoSEQ multiplex PCR; TCRdb's version includes in-frame clones alone and lacks a portion of them. Recorded for this sample: roughly 22,000 clones. The specimen was blood buffy coat. The receptor source for this set is a woman aged 18 to 75 with a cervical HPV16 infection that either progressed to CIN3+ or cleared (not recorded which).

To note about this clone: Its ends do not fully match the called genes, so a read error is possible. The CDR3 is cut off 3 residues early in the read; its end comes from the germline J gene. The chain has TRBV4-2 and TRBJ2-7; 8 bases match TRBD2. The CDR3 loop spans 15 amino acids. Germline V gene sequence: CDR1 LGHNA, CDR2 YNFKEQ. The CDR3 spells CASSHSSGEPYEQYF. The sequenced CDR3 bases are TGCGCCAGCAGCCATAGTAGCGGGGAACCCTACGAG.

On this clone: The read gets to within 3 residues of the CDR3 end, and the germline J gene fills in the rest. This chain joins TRBV5-1 and TRBJ2-2; the match to TRBD2 covers 8 bases. CDR3 length: 16 residues. J gave up 4 bases and V 0 bases, and 5 bases lay outside the gene matches. From germline, CDR1 is SGHRS and CDR2 YFSETQ. The covered CDR3 bases are TGCGCCAGCAGCTTGGCAGTGGGGACTAGCACCGGGGAG. Translation: CASSLAVGTSTGE. The full-length CDR3 reads as CASSLAVGTSTGELFF.

Of note for this clone: The CDR3 is cut off 3 residues early in the read; its end comes from the germline J gene. This chain uses TRBV19 with TRBJ2-7, with D maybe TRBD1 (6 bases). Trimming shortened V by 4 bases and J by 6 bases, and 25 bases separated the two germline ends. CDR3 length: 17 amino acids. CDR1 is LNHDA, CDR2 SQIVND, per germline (reference sequence). This chain's CDR3 is CASSTTLVMIGTSEQYF. CDR3 DNA (partial): TGTGCCAGTAGTACCACGTTGGTGATGATAGGGACAAGCGAG.

As for this clone: The read ends 3 residues before the CDR3 terminus; that terminus is restored from the germline J gene. The V and J genes are TRBV6-2 or TRBV6-3 and TRBJ2-3; possibly TRBD2 for D (5 bases). Per the germline V gene, CDR1 is MNHEY and CDR2 is SVGEGT. This CDR3 spans 14 amino acids. V was clipped by 2 bases and J by 0 bases, with 6 bases between them. The CDR3 protein is CASSYQRSTDTQYF. CDR3 DNA (partial): TGTGCCAGCAGTTACCAGCGGAGCACAGATACG.

In regard to this clone: The CDR3 extends 3 residues past the end of the read, so its final part is completed from the germline J gene. The V gene is TRBV7-6, the J gene TRBJ2-7, with D possibly matching TRBD1 (5 bases). The germline gives CDR1 SGHVS, CDR2 FNYEAQ. The CDR3 has 15 amino acids. Trimming pared 0 bases from V and 0 bases from J, leaving 9 bases between. This CDR3 reads CASSLASDSSYEQYF. The sequenced CDR3 bases are TGTGCCAGCAGCTTAGCGTCCGACAGCTCCTACGAG.

Comments on this clone: The CDR3 end falls 3 residues outside the read, so it is completed with the germline J gene. The V and J genes are TRBV5-1 and TRBJ2-7; TRBD1 might be the D (6 bases). The CDR3 extends over 13 amino acids. Germline-derived CDR1 and CDR2 are SGHRS and YFSETQ. V shed 6 bases and J shed 5 bases, with 15 bases lying between them. Incomplete CDR3 DNA: TGCGCCAGCAAGCATCAGGGGACCCACGAG. Translation: CASKHQGTHE. The CDR3, in full, reads CASKHQGTHEQYF.

As concerns this clone: The junction and the germline gene differ at one end; a read error may be behind it. The observed sequence ends 3 residues before the CDR3 terminus, with the missing tail filled in from the germline J gene. The rearrangement joins TRBV5-1 to TRBJ2-3; D may be TRBD1 (6 bases). Germline V gives CDR1 SGHRS, CDR2 YFSETQ. This CDR3 is 15 amino acids long. The CDR3 here is CSSSLQGHGTDTQYF. Incomplete CDR3 DNA: TGCTCCAGCAGCTTGCAGGGGCACGGCACAGATACG.

As regards this clone: Read coverage stops 3 residues before the CDR3 terminus; the germline J gene supplies the remainder. This chain links TRBV20-1 with TRBJ2-2, with D possibly TRBD2 on 5 matching bases. The V gene's germline CDR1 is DFQATT and CDR2 SNEGSKA (reference sequence). With 0 bases removed from V and 6 bases from J, the gap between germline ends came to 14 bases. This CDR3 comprises 15 residues. The covered CDR3 bases are TGCAGTGCTAGAGATGGCACCGGGGAAGCCGGGGAG. It encodes CSARDGTGEAGE. The whole CDR3 sequence is CSARDGTGEAGELFF.

A note on this clone: The CDR3 end is not reached by the read, which stops 3 residues before it; the germline J gene fills it in. V usage is TRBV20-1 and J usage is TRBJ2-1; the match to TRBD2 covers 7 bases. V was clipped by 5 bases and J by 6 bases; unmatched bases: 13. The CDR3 covers 15 residues. The germline gives CDR1 DFQATT, CDR2 SNEGSKA (reference sequence). The CDR3 sequence is CSAPEGGVSGNEQFF. The CDR3 bases that were read are TGCAGTGCTCCCGAGGGAGGGGTATCCGGCAATGAG.

Comments on this clone: The CDR3 is cut off 3 residues early in the read; its end comes from the germline J gene. J is TRBJ1-2 and V is TRBV7-2; 10 bases fit TRBD1. The ends lost 5 bases at V and 4 bases at J; junction bases unmatched: 7. Germline V gene lookup returns CDR1 SGHTA and CDR2 FQGNSA. CDR3 size: 15 residues. Here the CDR3 reads CASSPRTGGGYGYTF. The sequenced part of the CDR3 DNA is TGTGCCAGCAGCCCCAGGACAGGGGGAGGCTATGGC.

Comment on this clone: The read finishes 3 residues shy of the CDR3 end, and the germline J gene is used to complete it. V and J are TRBV20-1 and TRBJ2-1, with 10 bases identical to TRBD2. Germline V gene lookup returns CDR1 DFQATT and CDR2 SNEGSKA (reference sequence). The CDR3 loop spans 16 amino acids. Trimming at V came to 5 bases and at J to 0 bases, leaving 7 bases not matched to a gene. CDR3: CSADTLAGASYNEQFF. CDR3 DNA, as far as it was read: TGCAGTGCTGATACCCTAGCGGGAGCCTCCTACAATGAG.

Remarks on this clone: The read stops 3 residues short of the end of the CDR3; the missing end is completed from the germline J gene. V gene TRBV29-1 combines with J gene TRBJ2-5; D unclear. CDR3 length: 12 amino acids. Germline CDR1 is SQVTM and CDR2 is ANQGSEA. Between the trimmed V and J ends, which lost 7 bases and 5 bases, there was a span of 14 bases. The sequenced CDR3 bases are TGCAGCGCCCGCGCTAGGTCCGAGACC. Translated: CSARARSET. The whole CDR3 protein reads CSARARSETQYF.

Of note for this clone: The read stops 3 residues short of the end of the CDR3; the missing end is completed from the germline J gene. This chain uses TRBV5-1 with TRBJ2-3, with TRBD2 as a possible D gene (6 bases). There are 16 residues in the CDR3. Trimming shortened V by 4 bases and J by 0 bases, and 15 bases separated the two germline ends. The germline V gene has CDR1 SGHRS and CDR2 YFSETQ. The DNA read from the CDR3 is TGCGCCAGCAGCCGAATTAGCGGCTCTAGCACAGATACG. This encodes CASSRISGSSTDT. The complete CDR3 protein is CASSRISGSSTDTQYF.

About this clone: The read terminates 3 residues ahead of where the CDR3 ends, so the germline J gene completes it. This chain connects TRBV24-1 to TRBJ2-5, with 7 bases fitting TRBD1. Trimming at V came to 10 bases and at J to 0 bases, leaving 10 bases not matched to a gene. CDR1 is KGHDR and CDR2 is SFDVKD in the germline V gene. The CDR3 runs 15 residues. Incomplete CDR3 DNA: TGTGCCACAAATGGGGGACAGTGGGACCAAGAGACC. It specifies CATNGGQWDQET. The whole CDR3 reads CATNGGQWDQETQYF.

Considering frequency, this clone is medium-sized (0.01 to 0.1%). Read coverage stops 3 residues before the CDR3 terminus; the germline J gene supplies the remainder. The chain combines TRBV7-2 with TRBJ2-1; no clear D gene. With 1 base removed from V and 9 bases from J, the gap between germline ends came to 10 bases. The CDR3 totals 13 residues. CDR1 is SGHTA, CDR2 FQGNSA, per germline. CDR3 sequence reads: CASSLVYLREQFF. The sequenced part of the CDR3 DNA is TGTGCCAGCAGCTTAGTGTACCTACGTGAG.

Comments on this clone: The missing CDR3 end, 3 residues past where the read stops, is filled in from the germline J gene. V is TRBV28 and J is TRBJ2-7; D perhaps matches TRBD2 (6 bases). CDR3 length: 11 residues. Between the trimmed V and J ends, which lost 10 bases and 4 bases, there was a span of 11 bases. The V gene's germline CDR1 is MDHEN and CDR2 SYDVKM. The CDR3 DNA, read in part, is TGTGCCACCCAGGGACTTTACGAG. Protein product: CATQGLYE. The CDR3 in its entirety is CATQGLYEQYF. Full variable domain (missing parts from reference TRBV28 and TRBJ2-7): DVKVTQSSRYLVKRTGEKVFLECVQDMDHENMFWYRQDPGLGLRLIYFSYDVKMKEKGDIPEGYSVSREKKERFSLILESASTNQTSMYLCATQGLYEQYFGPGTRLTVT.

Turning to this clone: The read is 3 residues too short to cover the CDR3 end, so that end is filled in from the germline J gene. The chain combines TRBV20-1 with TRBJ2-7, with D maybe TRBD2 (6 bases). V dropped 1 base and J dropped 5 bases, with 15 bases sitting between them. The germline V gene encodes CDR1 DFQATT and CDR2 SNEGSKA (reference sequence). The CDR3 loop spans 14 amino acids. The sequenced part of the CDR3 DNA is TGCAGTGCTAGAGTCGGGACTTACCCTAACGAG. It encodes CSARVGTYPNE. The whole CDR3 protein reads CSARVGTYPNEQYF.

A remark on this clone: The CDR3 end is not reached by the read, which stops 3 residues before it; the germline J gene fills it in. The rearrangement links TRBV6-1 to TRBJ2-7; 8 bases agree with TRBD1. Germline CDR1 reads MNHNS; CDR2 reads SASEGT. The CDR3 extends over 15 amino acids. Germline trimming cut 0 bases from V and 5 bases from J; bases unmatched to any gene: 6. The CDR3 DNA, read in part, is TGTGCCAGCAGTGAAGCCCCGGGACAGGTCCACGAG. Translating it yields CASSEAPGQVHE. The entire CDR3 protein reads CASSEAPGQVHEQYF.

On this clone: The CDR3 extends 3 residues past the end of the read, so its final part is completed from the germline J gene. The chain combines TRBV2 with TRBJ2-3; tentatively, D is TRBD1 or TRBD2 (5 bases each). There are 15 residues in the CDR3. V was shortened by 4 bases and J by 0 bases, with 11 bases between the two germline ends. Germline CDR1 SNHLY, CDR2 FYNNEI. CDR3 DNA, as far as it was read: TGTGCCAGCAGTGTCGCAGGGAGTAGCACAGATACG. Its protein is CASSVAGSSTDT. The whole CDR3 sequence is CASSVAGSSTDTQYF.

Concerning this clone itself: The CDR3 is cut off 3 residues early in the read; its end comes from the germline J gene. The chain joins TRBV29-1 to TRBJ1-4; 8 nucleotides match TRBD1. From germline, CDR1 is SQVTM and CDR2 ANQGSEA. The length of the CDR3 is 14 residues. Trimming removed 7 bases from V and 0 bases from J; junction bases left unmatched: 4. CDR3 loop: CSAGTGATNEKLFF. The sequenced CDR3 bases are TGCAGCGCCGGGACAGGAGCAACTAATGAAAAA.

A remark on this clone: The CDR3 end falls 3 residues outside the read, so it is completed with the germline J gene. The chain has TRBV20-1 and TRBJ1-2, with D tentatively TRBD1 (6 bases). The CDR3 is 11 amino acids. CDR1 is DFQATT and CDR2 is SNEGSKA in the germline V gene (reference sequence). The CDR3 spells CSARDRGGYTF. The part of the CDR3 DNA that was read is TGCAGTGCTAGAGACAGGGGAGGC.

With respect to this clone: Sequencing ends 3 residues short of the CDR3 end; the germline J gene provides the rest. The rearrangement uses TRBV19 and TRBJ1-5, with D possibly being TRBD1 (5 bases). CDR3 length equals 15 residues. Germline-derived CDR1 and CDR2 are LNHDA and SQIVND (reference sequence). Trimming removed 3 bases at V and 2 bases at J, with 11 bases between. The CDR3 loop is CASSIVGRGNQPQHF. The covered CDR3 bases are TGTGCCAGTAGTATCGTCGGCAGGGGCAATCAGCCC. Based on the CDR3 plus reference TRBV19 and TRBJ1-5, the full variable domain is DGGITQSPKYLFRKEGQNVTLSCEQNLNHDAMYWYRQDPGQGLRLIYYSQIVNDFQKGDIAEGYSVSREKKESFPLTVTSAQKNPTAFYLCASSIVGRGNQPQHFGDGTRLSIL.

On this clone: The sequenced fragment ends 3 residues before the CDR3 boundary, so the rest is inferred from the germline J gene. The chain carries TRBV20-1 and TRBJ2-1, with D tentatively TRBD2 (5 bases). This CDR3 comprises 14 residues. Trimming stripped 2 bases from V and 3 bases from J, with 11 bases between. The germline CDR1 and CDR2 sequences are DFQATT and SNEGSKA (reference sequence). The CDR3 region is CSARSFEGYNEQFF. The part of the CDR3 DNA that was read is TGCAGTGCTAGAAGCTTCGAGGGCTACAATGAG.